A selection of T cell receptor beta chains follows, all from one sample in a study of technical replicates of blood from a handful of donors. The data were produced by immunoSEQ multiplex PCR, yet TCRdb's version contains in-frame clones alone and is incomplete. The sample lists roughly 74,000 clones, 91% occurring once. Sequencing was done on a sample of T cells isolated from PBMCs. All receptors derive from a human donor in good health. Each CDR3 is given with its conserved first and last residue. Fields, in order: V gene, clone size, D gene, J gene, CDR3 protein, CDR3 DNA. The D gene is left open where the match is weak. Clone size, where shown, is once, few, many, or a class for clones that have expanded.

TRBV6-5	-	TRBD1	TRBJ1-1	CASSPGTGGVVKAFF	TGTGCCAGCAGCCCCGGGACAGGGGGCGTTGTGAAAGCTTTCTTT
TRBV5-6	-	-	TRBJ2-5	CASNRQLQETQYF	TGTGCCAGCAACAGACAGTTACAAGAGACCCAGTACTTC
TRBV15	-	-	TRBJ1-5	CATSRVGQGRQPQHF	TGTGCCACCAGCAGAGTAGGGCAGGGGAGACAGCCCCAGCATTTT
TRBV7-2	-	TRBD1	TRBJ2-7	CASSRQGSYEQYF	TGTGCCAGCAGTCGACAGGGATCCTACGAGCAGTACTTC
TRBV7-2	-	-	TRBJ2-3	CASSWGSGLRTDTQYF	TGTGCCAGCAGCTGGGGTAGCGGCCTCCGCACAGATACGCAGTATTTT
TRBV14	-	-	TRBJ2-7	CASSQVPGTYEQYF	TGTGCCAGCAGCCAAGTTCCCGGGACCTACGAGCAGTACTTC
TRBV25-1	once	TRBD2	TRBJ2-3	CASKKGLADTDTQYF	TGTGCCAGCAAGAAGGGGCTAGCGGACACAGATACGCAGTATTTT
TRBV9	-	TRBD2	TRBJ2-3	CASNRLAGGTDTQYF	TGTGCCAGCAATAGACTAGCGGGAGGGACAGATACGCAGTATTTT
TRBV27	-	-	TRBJ1-5	CASSKMRANAELAQHF	TGTGCCAGCAGTAAAATGAGAGCCAACGCTGAACTCGCCCAGCATTTT
TRBV19	-	-	TRBJ1-5	CASSYLIEGNQPQHF	TGTGCCAGTAGTTACCTCATTGAGGGCAATCAGCCCCAGCATTTT
TRBV7-3	-	TRBD2	TRBJ2-7	CASSSPSSGTSNEQYF	TGTGCCAGCAGTTCTCCATCGTCCGGGACTAGCAACGAGCAGTACTTC
TRBV2	-	-	TRBJ1-1	CASTSMNTEAFF	TGTGCCAGCACGAGTATGAACACTGAAGCTTTCTTT
TRBV27	-	-	TRBJ2-7	CASSPYQGSYEQYF	TGTGCCAGCAGCCCTTACCAGGGCTCCTACGAGCAGTACTTC
TRBV7-9	-	-	TRBJ1-4	CASPGEEVEKLFF	TGTGCCAGCCCTGGGGAGGAGGTAGAAAAACTGTTTTTT
TRBV7-2	-	-	TRBJ1-1	CASSLVGAMNTEAFF	TGTGCCAGCAGCTTAGTGGGGGCCATGAACACTGAAGCTTTCTTT